This is a list of T cell receptor beta chains from one sample in a study of technical replicates of blood from several donors. Here immunoSEQ multiplex PCR was the method, and the copy in TCRdb shows in-frame clones only, minus some. The sample carries 95,000 to 100,000 clones, roughly 95% recorded once. The sequenced sample consisted of T cells isolated from PBMCs. These receptors originate from a human donor in good health. Both conserved end residues are part of each CDR3. The D gene is left open where the match is weak. Clone size is shown for a subset of rows, as once, few, many or a class of expanded clone.

>-|TRBJ2-1|TRBD2|TRBV6-1
TGTGCCAGCAGTGTCCCCCGCGGGAGCATCGGCGACTACAATGAGCAGTTCTTC
CASSVPRGSIGDYNEQFF
>-|TRBJ2-1|TRBD2|TRBV27
TGTGCCAGCAGTCCCGCGGGGGGAGGGTCCTACAATGAGCAGTTCTTC
CASSPAGGGSYNEQFF
>-|TRBJ2-3|TRBD1|TRBV30
TGTGCCTGGATTTGGACAGGATACACAGATACGCAGTATTTT
CAWIWTGYTDTQYF
>-|TRBJ2-7|-|TRBV28
TGTGCCAGCAGAGCGAGTCGATTCTTTTCCTACGAGCAGTACTTC
CASRASRFFSYEQYF
>-|TRBJ2-7|-|TRBV5-1
TGCGCCAGCAGCCCCGGACAGAACAACGAGCAGTACTTC
CASSPGQNNEQYF
>-|TRBJ2-7|-|TRBV27
TGTGCCAGCAGTTGGAGATTCTCCTACGAGCAGTACTTC
CASSWRFSYEQYF
>-|TRBJ2-1|TRBD2|TRBV7-9
TGTGCCAGCAGCTCAGAACGACTAGCGGGGAACGGGTATGAGCAGTTCTTC
CASSSERLAGNGYEQFF
>once|TRBJ1-2|-|TRBV6-1
TGTGCCAGCAGTTTTCTCGACTATGGCTACACCTTC
CASSFLDYGYTF
>once|TRBJ1-1|TRBD1|TRBV27
TGTGCCAGCAGTTTCCACAGGGGGACGGAAGCTTTCTTT
CASSFHRGTEAFF
>few|TRBJ1-2|-|TRBV2
TGTGCCAGCAGTGAGGAGGGGCGCTATGGCTACACCTTC
CASSEEGRYGYTF
>-|TRBJ1-5|-|TRBV28
TGTGCCAGCAGTTTAATAAGGGCAGGGGCAATGCGGGGCAATCAGCCCCAGCATTTT
CASSLIRAGAMRGNQPQHF
>-|TRBJ1-4|-|TRBV9
TGTGCCAGCAGCGTACTGGAAAAACTGTTTTTT
CASSVLEKLFF
>-|TRBJ2-1|TRBD1|TRBV18
TGTGCCAGCTCAGGAGGGACAGGCGGATCCAAATTCTCTAATGAGCAGTTCTTC
CASSGGTGGSKFSNEQFF
>once|TRBJ2-2|TRBD2|TRBV5-4
TGTGCCAGCAGCGCGACTAGCGGACTAAACACCGGGGAGCTGTTTTTT
CASSATSGLNTGELFF
>-|TRBJ1-2|TRBD1|TRBV4-1
TGCGCCAGCAGCCATAATATTGGGACAGATGGCTACACCTTC
CASSHNIGTDGYTF
>-|TRBJ1-5|-|TRBV10-2
TGCGCCAGCAGTTATCTCGGGGGAGGGCCCCAGCATTTT
CASSYLGGGPQHF
>-|TRBJ2-5|TRBD1|TRBV6-5
TGTGCCAGCAGTTCCCGGACAGGGGGGAGCGAGACCCAGTACTTC
CASSSRTGGSETQYF
>-|TRBJ2-1|TRBD2|TRBV5-1
TGCGCCAGCAGTTCCACTAGCGGGGGGGCCTCGGACAATGAGCAGTTCTTC
CASSSTSGGASDNEQFF
>-|TRBJ1-2|-|TRBV28
TGTGCCAGCCACCTAGGACAGAACTATGGCTACACCTTC
CASHLGQNYGYTF
>-|TRBJ2-7|-|TRBV11-2
TGTGCCAGCAGCTTTCCTTCGAGGTTCCACGAGCAGTACTTC
CASSFPSRFHEQYF
>-|TRBJ2-5|-|TRBV14
TGTGCCAGCAGGGACAACCAAAAAGAGACCCAGTACTTC
CASRDNQKETQYF
>-|TRBJ1-4|TRBD1|TRBV4-1
TGCGCCAGCAGCCGACAGGGTTTAATCCCCTGGAATGAAAAACTGTTTTTT
CASSRQGLIPWNEKLFF
>-|TRBJ2-1|TRBD2|TRBV11-3
TGTGCCAGCAGCTCATCCGGGACTAGCTCCTACAATGAGCAGTTCTTC
CASSSSGTSSYNEQFF
>-|TRBJ2-2|-|TRBV4-2
TGTGCCAGCAGCCAAGATCGGGGGGGGGAGCTGTTTTTT
CASSQDRGGELFF
>-|TRBJ1-5|TRBD1|TRBV7-9
TGTGCCAGCAGCCCTAAGGGCTCGGGACAGGGGAATCAGCCCCAGCATTTT
CASSPKGSGQGNQPQHF
>once|TRBJ2-7|TRBD2|TRBV4-1
TGCGCCAGCAGCCGCCAGGGACTAGTTCGGTTAGCCTACGAGCAGTACTTC
CASSRQGLVRLAYEQYF
>-|TRBJ1-5|TRBD1|TRBV10-2
TGCGCCAGCAGTGAAGGGGACAGGGGGCTTGGCAATCAGCCCCAGCATTTT
CASSEGDRGLGNQPQHF
>-|TRBJ2-1|TRBD1|TRBV19
TGTGCCAGTAGTATAATTGGTCGCGGGACAGGCTACAATGAGCAGTTCTTC
CASSIIGRGTGYNEQFF
>-|TRBJ1-5|-|TRBV6-5
TGTGCCAGCAGTTATAGGGGGTACAATCAGCCCCAGCATTTT
CASSYRGYNQPQHF
>-|TRBJ2-5|TRBD2|TRBV29-1
TGCAGCGTGCTTAACGCTGAGCGGGAGGGTGGAGAGACCCAGTACTTC
CSVLNAEREGGETQYF
>-|TRBJ2-5|TRBD2|TRBV6-6
TGTGCCAGCAGTGGACTAGCGGTCCAAGAGACCCAGTACTTC
CASSGLAVQETQYF
>-|TRBJ2-2|TRBD1|TRBV27
TGTGCCAGCAGCCTAAGGGGGCAGGACACCGGGGAGCTGTTTTTT
CASSLRGQDTGELFF
>-|TRBJ2-5|TRBD1|TRBV6-5
TGTGCCAGCAGTTACGGGGAACCGGGACAGTTGTACTTC
CASSYGEPGQLYF
>-|TRBJ2-3|TRBD2|TRBV14
TGTGCCAGCAGCCTTGCTAGCGGGGGAGCAGATACGCAGTATTTT
CASSLASGGADTQYF
>-|TRBJ2-5|-|TRBV13
TGTGCCAGCAGCTTAGGGACTAGAACCGAGACCCAGTACTTC
CASSLGTRTETQYF
>-|TRBJ1-4|TRBD1|TRBV30
TGTGCCTGGAGTCGGACAGGGGGAAGTGAAAAACTGTTTTTT
CAWSRTGGSEKLFF
>-|TRBJ2-5|-|TRBV6-5
TGTGCCAGCAGTTATTCACTAGGAATACAAGAGACCCAGTACTTC
CASSYSLGIQETQYF
>-|TRBJ2-7|-|TRBV6-1
TGTGCCAGCAGGCTAACAGGGTCCTCAAAGTACTTC
CASRLTGSSKYF